The 24 T cell receptor beta chains given below trace back to one sample, sequenced in a study of T-cell reconstitution after alpha-beta-depleted transplantation in children. As it was prepared, the TCRbeta library received unique molecular identifiers. TCRdb recomputed calls from the PCR reads with MiXCR, one row per CDR3 protein. The sample has fewer than 550,000 distinct CDR3 sequences; more than 9.5% are singletons. This specimen was PBMCs, mostly from graft donor cells, taken 180 days after TCRalphabeta/CD19-depleted stem cell transplant. These receptors were obtained from a female patient younger than 10 who had a stem cell transplant for aplastic anemia, so the T cells may come from the graft donor.

This clonotype was detected a few times. The chain carries TRBV27 and TRBJ2-1; D not certain. The CDR3 extends over 14 amino acids. Germline CDR1 reads MNHEY; CDR2 reads SMNVEV (reference sequence). Trimming removed 2 bases at V and 7 bases at J, with 12 bases between. This chain's CDR3 is CASSLGPSWNEQFF. The CDR3, as DNA: TGTGCCAGCAGTTTAGGCCCTAGTTGGAATGAGCAGTTCTTC.

The rearrangement links TRBV20-1 to TRBJ2-1, with TRBD1 matching over 8 bases. V was clipped by 0 bases and J by 1 base; unmatched bases: 2. CDR1 and CDR2 from the germline V gene are DFQATT and SNEGSKA (reference sequence). The CDR3 runs to 15 residues. CDR3 bases: TGCAGTGCTAGAGAGGACAGGGTATCCTACAATGAGCAGTTCTTC. Protein: CSAREDRVSYNEQFF.

This clonotype was counted between two and nine times. V and J are TRBV6-1 and TRBJ1-2; unclear D gene. The CDR3 length is 15 residues. V lost 2 bases, J lost 2 bases, and 12 bases lay in between. Germline CDR1 is MNHNS and CDR2 is SASEGT. The CDR3 DNA sequence: TGTGCCAGCAGTGAACTCCGGACTTACAACTATGGCTACACCTTC. This gives the protein CASSELRTYNYGYTF.

This clonotype was recorded a few times. V and J are TRBV7-2 and TRBJ2-7, with a tentative D call TRBD2 (5 bases). The CDR3 consists of 14 residues. The germline V gene has CDR1 SGHTA and CDR2 FQGNSA. V dropped 0 bases and J dropped 3 bases, with 9 bases sitting between them. This CDR3 is CASSLAAGDYEQYV. CDR3 sequence (DNA): TGTGCCAGCAGCTTAGCCGCCGGGGACTACGAGCAGTACGTC.

This clonotype was observed a few times. J is TRBJ1-5 and V is TRBV4-2, with D hard to call. The CDR3 totals 17 residues. Trimming removed 2 bases from V and 2 bases from J, with 16 bases in between. Germline assignment: CDR1 LGHNA and CDR2 YNFKEQ. The CDR3 DNA reads TGTGCCAGCAGCCAAAGTTTAGTAGCGGATGGCAATCAGCCCCAGCATTTT. It is translated as CASSQSLVADGNQPQHF.

V gene TRBV6-5 combines with J gene TRBJ1-1; 7 bases fit TRBD1. Looked up from germline, CDR1 is MNHEY and CDR2 is SVGAGI. V was clipped by 6 bases and J by 1 base; unmatched bases: 8. The CDR3 is 15 residues long. The CDR3 protein is CASRFLDRANTEAFF. The DNA of the CDR3 is TGTGCCAGCAGGTTCCTCGACAGGGCGAACACTGAAGCTTTCTTT.

This clonotype was seen more than once but under ten times. V and J are TRBV28 and TRBJ1-3; possibly TRBD1 for D (6 bases). The germline CDR1 and CDR2 sequences are MDHEN and SYDVKM. Trimming stripped 5 bases from V and 4 bases from J, with 18 bases between. The CDR3 consists of 16 residues. The CDR3 sequence is CASSPPRRGLGNTIYF. CDR3 bases: TGTGCCAGCAGTCCCCCCCGACGGGGGCTAGGAAACACCATATATTTT. Based on the CDR3 plus reference TRBV28 and TRBJ1-3, the full variable domain is DVKVTQSSRYLVKRTGEKVFLECVQDMDHENMFWYRQDPGLGLRLIYFSYDVKMKEKGDIPEGYSVSREKKERFSLILESASTNQTSMYLCASSPPRRGLGNTIYFGEGSWLTVV.

This rearrangement joins TRBV10-1 to TRBJ1-5; D gene uncertain. CDR1 is WNHNN, CDR2 SYGVQD, per germline (reference sequence). This CDR3 has 16 amino acids. The V and J ends lost 3 bases and 9 bases respectively, with 21 bases between them. The CDR3 DNA follows: TGCGCCAGCAGTGAAAGGCGAGTAAAAGTGTGGGGGCCCCAGCATTTT. Its protein is CASSERRVKVWGPQHF.

V and J are TRBV5-1 and TRBJ2-3, with D possibly matching TRBD2 (6 bases). Germline values: CDR1 SGHRS, CDR2 YFSETQ. The CDR3 is 16 residues long. Trimming took 4 bases from V and 4 from J, leaving 19 bases between them. The CDR3 sequence is CASSGGTTWYPDTQYF. CDR3 DNA: TGCGCCAGCAGCGGGGGGACGACGTGGTATCCAGATACGCAGTATTTT.

The chain is built from TRBV28 and TRBJ2-5; no clear D gene. The V and J ends lost 6 bases and 5 bases respectively, with 10 bases between them. CDR3 length: 12 amino acids. CDR1 is MDHEN and CDR2 is SYDVKM in the germline V gene. DNA for the CDR3: TGTGCCAGCAGCTCCTACTTCGAGACCCAGTACTTC. Its translation: CASSSYFETQYF.

This clonotype was observed a few times. The chain employs TRBV7-2 and TRBJ1-5; D is uncertain. Germline V gene data show CDR1 as SGHTA and CDR2 as FQGNSA. CDR3 length: 14 residues. The germline V and J ends were trimmed by 5 bases and 3 bases, with 11 bases remaining between them. The CDR3: CASSAGRFNQPQHF. The CDR3 DNA reads as TGTGCCAGCAGCGCAGGACGGTTCAATCAGCCCCAGCATTTT.

This clonotype has only a few counts. This chain connects TRBV6-1 to TRBJ1-1; no definite D call. The germline V and J ends were trimmed by 7 bases and 0 bases, with 9 bases remaining between them. This CDR3 is 13 amino acids long. The V gene's germline CDR1 is MNHNS and CDR2 SASEGT. CDR3 loop: CASKAGLNTEAFF. The CDR3, as DNA: TGTGCCAGCAAAGCAGGACTGAACACTGAAGCTTTCTTT.

This clonotype was counted only a few times. V usage is TRBV10-3 and J usage is TRBJ1-4, with 10 bases that match TRBD1. The junction had 2 bases not matched to a gene; V was cut back by 3 bases and J by 7 bases. The CDR3 runs to 14 residues. Per germline, CDR1 ENHRY and CDR2 SYGVKD. The CDR3 loop reads CAISDRTGGEKLFF. The CDR3 DNA is TGTGCCATCAGTGACCGGACAGGGGGTGAAAAACTGTTTTTT.

The chain joins TRBV20-1 to TRBJ2-2; TRBD2 matches 10 bases. The CDR3 length is 16 residues. In germline, CDR1 is DFQATT, CDR2 SNEGSKA (reference sequence). V gave up 3 bases and J gave up 2 bases; unmatched junction bases: 6. In nucleotides, the CDR3 is TGCAGTGCTAGCCCCCTAGCGGGAGTAAACACCGGGGAGCTGTTTTTT. This codes for CSASPLAGVNTGELFF.

In its sample, this clonotype was seen many times. The chain uses TRBV6-5 and TRBJ1-5; maybe TRBD1 (6 bases). Germline loops: CDR1 MNHEY, CDR2 SVGAGI. V shed 6 bases and J shed 3 bases, with 15 bases lying between them. The CDR3 covers 15 residues. The CDR3 is CASSPRGASNQPQHF. For the CDR3, the DNA is TGTGCCAGCAGCCCCCGGGGGGCTTCCAATCAGCCCCAGCATTTT.

This chain uses TRBV5-1 with TRBJ2-7; TRBD1 agrees at 9 bases. Unmatched junction bases numbered 5, after V lost 4 bases and J lost 3 bases. The CDR3 totals 14 residues. Germline CDR1 reads SGHRS; CDR2 reads YFSETQ. Written as DNA, the CDR3 is TGCGCCAGCAGCCAGGGGACAGGGAACTACGAGCAGTACGTC. It translates to CASSQGTGNYEQYV.

V is TRBV6-2 or TRBV6-3 and J is TRBJ2-2; D remains unclear. The CDR3 spans 16 residues. The germline CDR1 and CDR2 sequences are MNHEY and SVGEGT. Trimming pared 8 bases from V and 0 bases from J, leaving 16 bases between. The CDR3: CASCFTVTPNTGELFF. The CDR3 DNA reads TGTGCCAGCTGTTTTACGGTTACCCCGAACACCGGGGAGCTGTTTTTT.

The chain combines TRBV14 with TRBJ2-7; no reliable D call. Germline CDR1 and CDR2: SGHDN and FVKESK. V was trimmed by 0 bases and J by 7 bases, leaving 13 bases between them. CDR3 length equals 14 residues. The CDR3 DNA sequence: TGTGCCAGCAGCCAAGATGGTCCTCCTTTGGAGCAGTACGTC. It translates to CASSQDGPPLEQYV.

This clonotype was counted at least ten times. The chain has TRBV27 and TRBJ2-7; 12 bases line up with TRBD2. This CDR3 comprises 16 residues. V lost 5 bases, J lost 3 bases, and 8 bases stayed unmatched. Germline lookup yields CDR1 MNHEY and CDR2 SMNVEV (reference sequence). DNA for the CDR3: TGTGCCAGCAGTCCTCCTGGACTAGCGGGGTTCTACGAGCAGTACTTC. As protein: CASSPPGLAGFYEQYF.

The chain couples TRBV11-2 to TRBJ2-1; TRBD2 aligns across 9 bases. Trimming removed 3 bases from V and 0 bases from J; junction bases left unmatched: 15. This CDR3 spans 20 amino acids. Germline CDR1 and CDR2: SGHAT and FQNNGV. The CDR3 sequence: CASSFRAGTLAGSSYNEQFF. CDR3 coding DNA: TGTGCCAGCAGCTTTAGGGCAGGGACCCTAGCGGGGAGCTCCTACAATGAGCAGTTCTTC.

Concerning this clonotype itself: A single base separates this from a much larger clone, so it may be a read error. Given the absence of the conserved phenylalanine or tryptophan at the CDR3 end, a read error is likely. The chain joins TRBV20-1 to TRBJ1-2; D remains ambiguous. Trimming cost V 1 base and J 4 bases, with 7 bases left between them. The CDR3 runs to 12 residues. CDR1 and CDR2 from the germline V gene are DFQATT and SNEGSKA (reference sequence). The CDR3 region is CSARGGSYGYTL. Here the CDR3 DNA reads TGCAGTGCTAGAGGCGGGAGCTATGGCTACACCCTC.

In its sample, this clonotype was seen many times. This chain connects TRBV29-1 to TRBJ2-1, with 10 bases lining up with TRBD2. Per the germline V gene, CDR1 is SQVTM and CDR2 is ANQGSEA. The CDR3 consists of 18 residues. V lost 6 bases, J lost 1 base, and 15 bases stayed unmatched. CDR3 sequence reads: CSVLGLADVVRSYNEQFF. In DNA, the CDR3 is TGCAGCGTACTCGGACTAGCGGACGTGGTTCGGTCCTACAATGAGCAGTTCTTC.

There are a few counts of this clonotype. The chain carries TRBV18 and TRBJ2-5, with D possibly being TRBD1 or TRBD2 (6 bases each). The CDR3 contains 17 residues. CDR1 and CDR2 (germline): KGHSH, LQKENI. The V gene lost 0 bases and the J gene lost 4 bases, with 18 bases spanning the gap. Here the CDR3 reads CASSPPGITGRPETQYF. The CDR3 coding sequence is TGTGCCAGCTCACCACCGGGGATAACAGGGAGGCCAGAGACCCAGTACTTC.

The V call is TRBV12-3 or TRBV12-4, the J call TRBJ1-1; unclear D gene. The CDR3 contains 13 residues. With 7 bases removed from V and 7 bases from J, the gap between germline ends came to 16 bases. The CDR3 DNA reads as TGTGCCAGCAAGGCGGACGGCTTATATGAAGCTTTCTTT. Translation gives CASKADGLYEAFF.